This TCR beta chain is from a study of cytomegalovirus exposure and HLA in healthy donors. Study-wide findings and caveats: A later analysis found TCR association rates differed by HLA locus, highest for DRB1 and lowest for HLA-C. The authors judged a highly shared variant cluster likely a sequencing artifact. HLA alleles showed associations with roughly 17,000 TCR beta sequences in a later analysis, at a 0.05 false discovery rate.

PCR used 60 Vbeta primers and 13 Jbeta primers. TCRdb's copy holds only in-frame clones and misses some; the assay was immunoSEQ multiplex PCR. The sample includes around 150,000 clones, around 75% of them seen just once. Concerning this clone itself: The antigen is undetermined.

The CDR3 sequence is 14 residues long. V was shortened by 3 bases and J by 8 bases, with 14 bases between the two germline ends. Per germline, CDR1 ENHRY and CDR2 SYGVKD. The specimen sequenced was PBMCs. The clonotype comes from a man younger than 35 in good health and CMV-seropositive. This chain uses TRBV10-3 with TRBJ2-1, with D perhaps matching TRBD1 (5 bases). CDR3 amino acids: CAISDGRVGDEQFF. Written as DNA, the CDR3 is TGTGCCATCAGTGATGGCAGGGTAGGCGATGAGCAGTTCTTC.